This section outlines one T cell receptor beta chain sequence together with its context. The sample originates from a study of blood T cell repertoires in COVID-19. In the study overall: From the United States, Italy and Spain came samples of acute and convalescent COVID-19.

Seattle patients were enrolled while actively infected and followed longitudinally. Profiled with immunoSEQ multiplex PCR; TCRdb holds only in-frame clones, not every one. This table holds hundreds of thousands of clones, approximately 87% found once. CDR3 length: 19 amino acids. V lost 2 bases and J lost 0; bases outside the gene matches: 9. Germline CDR1 is SGHRS and CDR2 is YFSETQ. This TCR was recovered from a woman between 50 and 59 years old with COVID-19, enrolled during active disease. V is TRBV5-1 and J is TRBJ2-6; TRBD1 agrees at 9 bases. The sample consisted of peripheral blood. CDR3 sequence reads: CASSLRQGGSGSGANVLTF. The CDR3 DNA reads as TGCGCCAGCAGCTTACGACAGGGGGGTTCGGGCTCTGGGGCCAACGTCCTGACTTTC. Full variable domain (missing parts from reference TRBV5-1 and TRBJ2-6): KAGVTQTPRYLIKTRGQQVTLSCSPISGHRSVSWYQQTPGQGLQFLFEYFSETQRNKGNFPGRFSGRQFSNSRSEMNVSTLELGDSALYLCASSLRQGGSGSGANVLTFGAGSRLTVL.